The 3 T cell receptor beta chains listed next were all sequenced from one sample in a study of radiation and T cells in renal cell carcinoma. The time point was: baseline pretreatment blood. Regarding treatment: 15 Gy SBRT to primary tumor, nephrectomy 4 weeks later. Profiled with immunoSEQ multiplex PCR; TCRdb holds only in-frame clones, not every one. The data show 70,000 to 95,000 clones, 70% to 85% seen once. This specimen was blood, taken from a patient whose treatment included radiotherapy and nephrectomy. The receptors come from a man aged 55 to 70 with renal cell carcinoma.

This rearrangement joins TRBV5-1 to TRBJ2-7, with 7 bases identical to TRBD1. The CDR3 is 15 amino acids. V lost 4 bases to trimming and J lost 3 bases; unmatched junction nucleotides: 10. Germline-derived CDR1 and CDR2 are SGHRS and YFSETQ. The CDR3, as DNA: TGCGCCAGCAGCCCCGGGACAGAGCTTATCTACGAGCAGTACTTC. Protein sequence: CASSPGTELIYEQYF.

The chain recombines TRBV19 with TRBJ1-5; D is possibly TRBD1 (6 bases). Germline assignment: CDR1 LNHDA and CDR2 SQIVND (reference sequence). The CDR3 totals 16 residues. V was trimmed by 6 bases and J by 7 bases, leaving 22 bases between them. The CDR3 loop is CASREQGDGSPQPQHF. The DNA of the CDR3 is TGTGCCAGTAGGGAACAGGGTGATGGGTCGCCGCAGCCCCAGCATTTT.

The rearrangement joins TRBV11-2 to TRBJ1-4; D might be TRBD1 (6 bases). Germline-derived CDR1 and CDR2 are SGHAT and FQNNGV. V gave up 0 bases and J gave up 7 bases, with 9 bases separating them. The CDR3 is 14 amino acids. The CDR3 sequence: CASSLEGAREKLFF. Here the CDR3 DNA reads TGTGCCAGCAGCTTAGAGGGGGCTCGTGAAAAACTGTTTTTT.